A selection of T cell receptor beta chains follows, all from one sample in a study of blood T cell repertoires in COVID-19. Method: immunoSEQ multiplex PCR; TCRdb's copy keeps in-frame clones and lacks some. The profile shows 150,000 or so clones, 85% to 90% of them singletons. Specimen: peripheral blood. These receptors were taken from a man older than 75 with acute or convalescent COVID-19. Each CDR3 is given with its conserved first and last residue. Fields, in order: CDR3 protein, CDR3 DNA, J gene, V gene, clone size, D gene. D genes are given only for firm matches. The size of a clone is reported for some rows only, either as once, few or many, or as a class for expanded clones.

CDR3: CASSFPRASGESYEQYF; DNA: TGTGCCAGCAGTTTCCCCCGCGCCAGCGGTGAGTCCTACGAGCAGTACTTC; J: TRBJ2-7; V: TRBV6-2/TRBV6-3; size: .; D: .
CDR3: CASSKTGGAYEQFF; DNA: TGTGCCAGCAGCAAGACAGGGGGCGCCTACGAGCAGTTCTTC; J: TRBJ2-1; V: TRBV7-9; size: .; D: TRBD1
CDR3: CASSLGWEDRPYSGANVLTF; DNA: TGCGCCAGCAGCTTGGGTTGGGAAGACAGACCATACTCTGGGGCCAACGTCCTGACTTTC; J: TRBJ2-6; V: TRBV5-1; size: .; D: .
CDR3: CATTQGAPYEQYF; DNA: TGTGCCACGACCCAGGGGGCGCCTTACGAGCAGTACTTC; J: TRBJ2-7; V: TRBV11-2; size: .; D: TRBD1
CDR3: CASSAGGTEAFF; DNA: TGTGCCAGCAGTGCGGGGGGCACTGAAGCTTTCTTT; J: TRBJ1-1; V: TRBV2; size: .; D: .
CDR3: CASSLRTAPNYGYTF; DNA: TGTGCCAGCAGCCTCAGGACAGCTCCAAACTATGGCTACACCTTC; J: TRBJ1-2; V: TRBV28; size: .; D: .
CDR3: CSVRDTDDLHYGYTF; DNA: TGCAGCGTTAGGGACACCGATGACCTCCACTATGGCTACACCTTC; J: TRBJ1-2; V: TRBV29-1; size: .; D: .
CDR3: CASSISGTASGNTIYF; DNA: TGTGCCAGTAGTATTTCCGGGACAGCATCTGGAAACACCATATATTTT; J: TRBJ1-3; V: TRBV19; size: .; D: TRBD1
CDR3: CASSSQGVGGEQYF; DNA: TGTGCCAGCAGTTCCCAGGGGGTAGGTGGCGAGCAGTACTTC; J: TRBJ2-7; V: TRBV6-5; size: .; D: TRBD1
CDR3: CASEQGVGDTQYF; DNA: TGCGCCAGCGAACAGGGGGTGGGAGATACGCAGTATTTT; J: TRBJ2-3; V: TRBV5-1; size: .; D: TRBD1
CDR3: CASRYSGDSYEQYF; DNA: TGTGCCAGCAGGTATAGCGGGGACTCCTACGAGCAGTACTTC; J: TRBJ2-7; V: TRBV7-3; size: .; D: TRBD2
CDR3: CASSTLERSNQPQHF; DNA: TGTGCCAGTAGTACCCTCGAGAGAAGCAATCAGCCCCAGCATTTT; J: TRBJ1-5; V: TRBV19; size: .; D: .
CDR3: CASSQVSSGNTIYF; DNA: TGTGCCAGCAGCCAAGTCAGCTCTGGAAACACCATATATTTT; J: TRBJ1-3; V: TRBV3-1/TRBV3-2; size: .; D: .
CDR3: CASSRQGTAQGLFF; DNA: TGTGCCAGCTCACGACAGGGGACCGCTCAGGGTCTGTTTTTT; J: TRBJ1-4; V: TRBV18; size: .; D: TRBD1
CDR3: CASSVVYGGATEAFF; DNA: TGTGCCAGCAGCGTAGTATATGGGGGGGCCACTGAAGCTTTCTTT; J: TRBJ1-1; V: TRBV9; size: .; D: .
CDR3: CASSQGRESNQPQHF; DNA: TGTGCCAGCAGTCAAGGACGGGAAAGCAATCAGCCCCAGCATTTT; J: TRBJ1-5; V: TRBV2; size: .; D: .
CDR3: CASSQAQQETQYF; DNA: TGCGCCAGCAGCCAAGCACAACAAGAGACCCAGTACTTC; J: TRBJ2-5; V: TRBV4-1; size: .; D: .
CDR3: CASSQQSTSTDTQYF; DNA: TGCGCCAGCAGCCAACAGAGTACTAGCACAGATACGCAGTATTTT; J: TRBJ2-3; V: TRBV5-1; size: .; D: .
CDR3: CATRDRASDTQYF; DNA: TGTGCCACCAGGGACAGGGCATCAGATACGCAGTATTTT; J: TRBJ2-3; V: TRBV24-1; size: .; D: TRBD1
CDR3: CARSLVRLDRGYSEAFF; DNA: TGTGCCAGAAGCTTGGTTAGGCTGGACAGGGGGTACAGTGAAGCTTTCTTT; J: TRBJ1-1; V: TRBV5-3; size: .; D: TRBD1
CDR3: CASSDPGGAYYGYTF; DNA: TGTGCCAGCAGTGATCCAGGGGGCGCCTACTATGGCTACACCTTC; J: TRBJ1-2; V: TRBV9; size: .; D: TRBD1
CDR3: CASSNRNTEAFF; DNA: TGTGCCAGCAGTAACAGGAACACTGAAGCTTTCTTT; J: TRBJ1-1; V: TRBV6-5; size: .; D: .
CDR3: CAISDRGHTIYF; DNA: TGTGCCATCAGTGACAGGGGACACACCATATATTTT; J: TRBJ1-3; V: TRBV10-3; size: .; D: .
CDR3: CASSLTGRLNEQYF; DNA: TGTGCCAGCAGCTTGACAGGGAGATTGAACGAGCAGTACTTC; J: TRBJ2-7; V: TRBV5-4; size: .; D: .
CDR3: CASSLGGNTEAFF; DNA: TGTGCCAGCAGCCTTGGCGGGAACACTGAAGCTTTCTTT; J: TRBJ1-1; V: TRBV2; size: once; D: .
CDR3: CASSFGSGQFYEQYF; DNA: TGTGCCAGCAGCTTCGGCTCGGGACAGTTCTACGAGCAGTACTTC; J: TRBJ2-7; V: TRBV5-4; size: once; D: TRBD1
CDR3: CASSWDRSYNEQFF; DNA: TGTGCCAGCAGCTGGGACAGGTCCTACAATGAGCAGTTCTTC; J: TRBJ2-1; V: TRBV5-4; size: .; D: TRBD1
CDR3: CATSWGEDTEAFF; DNA: TGTGCCACCTCCTGGGGGGAGGACACTGAAGCTTTCTTT; J: TRBJ1-1; V: TRBV14; size: .; D: .
CDR3: CASSNSGTGVQPQHF; DNA: TGTGCCAGTAGTAACTCCGGGACAGGGGTACAGCCCCAGCATTTT; J: TRBJ1-5; V: TRBV19; size: once; D: TRBD1
CDR3: CATGGGNQTNYGYTF; DNA: TGTGCCACCGGGGGAGGGAATCAGACTAACTATGGCTACACCTTC; J: TRBJ1-2; V: TRBV10-3; size: .; D: .
CDR3: CASTEGLGDTIYF; DNA: TGTGCCAGCACCGAGGGACTTGGGGACACCATATATTTT; J: TRBJ1-3; V: TRBV6-5; size: .; D: .
CDR3: CASSTSSGVDYGYTF; DNA: TGTGCCAGCAGTACCTCATCCGGGGTGGACTATGGCTACACCTTC; J: TRBJ1-2; V: TRBV28; size: few; D: .
CDR3: CATSRSRGRTDTQYF; DNA: TGTGCCACCAGCAGGAGCAGGGGGCGCACAGATACGCAGTATTTT; J: TRBJ2-3; V: TRBV15; size: .; D: TRBD1
CDR3: CASSPPTAGDGEKLFF; DNA: TGTGCCAGCTCACCACCCACCGCAGGGGATGGTGAAAAACTGTTTTTT; J: TRBJ1-4; V: TRBV18; size: once; D: .
CDR3: CASSATGWTYNEQFF; DNA: TGTGCCAGCAGCGCTACAGGGTGGACCTACAATGAGCAGTTCTTC; J: TRBJ2-1; V: TRBV9; size: .; D: .
CDR3: CASKGRAGEKLFF; DNA: TGTGCCAGCAAGGGCAGGGCAGGTGAAAAACTGTTTTTT; J: TRBJ1-4; V: TRBV2; size: .; D: .
CDR3: CAIPLRTSGSRYGELFF; DNA: TGTGCCATCCCACTTAGGACTAGCGGGAGTAGGTACGGGGAGCTGTTTTTT; J: TRBJ2-2; V: TRBV2; size: few; D: TRBD2
CDR3: CASSLGPSGSQETQYF; DNA: TGCGCCAGCAGCTTGGGTCCTAGCGGAAGCCAAGAGACCCAGTACTTC; J: TRBJ2-5; V: TRBV5-1; size: .; D: TRBD2
CDR3: CASSWGGAGNTIYF; DNA: TGTGCCAGCAGCTGGGGGGGTGCTGGAAACACCATATATTTT; J: TRBJ1-3; V: TRBV11-2; size: .; D: .
CDR3: CASSSDRGLGTQYF; DNA: TGTGCCAGCAGCTCAGACAGGGGTCTGGGGACCCAGTACTTC; J: TRBJ2-5; V: TRBV7-2; size: .; D: TRBD1
CDR3: CASSLRQGANYGYTF; DNA: TGTGCCAGCTCTCTCAGACAGGGAGCTAACTATGGCTACACCTTC; J: TRBJ1-2; V: TRBV27; size: .; D: TRBD1